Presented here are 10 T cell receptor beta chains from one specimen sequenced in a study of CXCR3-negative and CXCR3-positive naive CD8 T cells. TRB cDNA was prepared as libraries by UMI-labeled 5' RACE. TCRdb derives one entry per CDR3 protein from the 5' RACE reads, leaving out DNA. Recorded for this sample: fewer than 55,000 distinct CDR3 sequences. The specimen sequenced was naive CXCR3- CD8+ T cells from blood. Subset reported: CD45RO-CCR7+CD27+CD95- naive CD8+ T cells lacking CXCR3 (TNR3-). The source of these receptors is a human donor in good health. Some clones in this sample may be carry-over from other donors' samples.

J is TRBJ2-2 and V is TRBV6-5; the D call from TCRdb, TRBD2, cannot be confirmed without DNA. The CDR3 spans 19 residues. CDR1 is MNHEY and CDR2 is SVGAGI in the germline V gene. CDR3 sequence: CASSYSPAGGGIYTGELFF.

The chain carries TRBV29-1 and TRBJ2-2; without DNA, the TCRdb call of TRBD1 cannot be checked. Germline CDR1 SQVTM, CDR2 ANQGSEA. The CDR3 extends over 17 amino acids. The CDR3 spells CSVEVFPGQGNTGELFF.

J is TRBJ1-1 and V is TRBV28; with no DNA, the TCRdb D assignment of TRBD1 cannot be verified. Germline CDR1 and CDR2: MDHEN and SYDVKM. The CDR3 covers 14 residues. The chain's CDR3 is CASSLGGRSTEAFF.

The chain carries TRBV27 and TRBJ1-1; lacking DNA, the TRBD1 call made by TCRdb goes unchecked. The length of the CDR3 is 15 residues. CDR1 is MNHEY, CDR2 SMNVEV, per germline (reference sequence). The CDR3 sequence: CASSLSGTGFTEAFF.

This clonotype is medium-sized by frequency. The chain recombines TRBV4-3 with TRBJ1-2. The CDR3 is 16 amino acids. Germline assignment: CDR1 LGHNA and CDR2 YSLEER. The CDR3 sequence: CASSQGEGIINYGYTF.

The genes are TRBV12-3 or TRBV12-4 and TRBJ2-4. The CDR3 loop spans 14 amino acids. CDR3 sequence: CASSLVDRSNIQYF.

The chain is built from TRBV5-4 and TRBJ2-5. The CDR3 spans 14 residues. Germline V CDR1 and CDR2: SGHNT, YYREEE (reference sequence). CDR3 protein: CASSLDGAQETQYF.

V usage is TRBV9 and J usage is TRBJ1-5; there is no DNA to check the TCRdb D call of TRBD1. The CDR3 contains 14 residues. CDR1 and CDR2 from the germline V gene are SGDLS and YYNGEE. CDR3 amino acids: CASSEGQGNQPQHF.

This chain's CDR3 is CASGLLRTGGWLEAFF. The gene calls are TRBV12-5 and TRBJ1-1; no DNA is available, so the TRBD1 call from TCRdb remains unchecked. The V gene's germline CDR1 is LGHNT and CDR2 FRNRAP. There are 16 residues in the CDR3.

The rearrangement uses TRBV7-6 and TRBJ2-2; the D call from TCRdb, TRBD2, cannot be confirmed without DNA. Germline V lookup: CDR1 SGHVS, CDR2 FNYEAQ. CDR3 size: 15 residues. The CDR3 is CASSLVAGGPGELFF.